These 17 T cell receptor beta chains share one sample of origin, sequenced in a study of blood T cell repertoires in COVID-19. Sequencing used immunoSEQ multiplex PCR; TCRdb keeps in-frame clones, though not all of them. The sample includes about 100,000 clones, 80% of them seen just once. Specimen: peripheral blood. The source is a man between 50 and 59 years old who had recovered from COVID-19.

The chain employs TRBV7-9 and TRBJ2-7; tentatively, D is TRBD2 (6 bases). V dropped 5 bases and J dropped 5 bases, with 19 bases sitting between them. The CDR3 spans 15 residues. Germline CDR1 and CDR2: SEHNR and FQNEAQ (reference sequence). CDR3 sequence (DNA): TGTGCCAGCAGCGGAGGGGACTTCCCGCCCCACGAGCAGTACTTC. This codes for CASSGGDFPPHEQYF.

The chain combines TRBV7-2 with TRBJ2-7, with a possible D match to TRBD1 (6 bases). The CDR3 has 17 residues. V was trimmed by 3 bases and J by 4 bases, leaving 22 bases between them. Germline CDR1 is SGHTA and CDR2 is FQGNSA. The CDR3 sequence: CASSLRTTGLVDYEQYF. Written as DNA, the CDR3 is TGTGCCAGCAGCTTGAGAACTACAGGGCTAGTCGATTACGAGCAGTACTTC.

The chain joins TRBV7-8 to TRBJ2-3; 8 nucleotides match TRBD2. This CDR3 is 14 amino acids long. Germline V gene lookup returns CDR1 SGHVS and CDR2 FQNEAQ. Trimming cost V 2 bases and J 6 bases; bases outside gene matches: 4. As DNA, the CDR3 is TGTGCCAGCAGCTTAAGCGGGAGAATTGATACGCAGTATTTT. Translation: CASSLSGRIDTQYF.

A single count supports this clone. The chain recombines TRBV19 with TRBJ2-1, with TRBD1 matching over 7 bases. This CDR3 is 17 amino acids long. Germline V lookup: CDR1 LNHDA, CDR2 SQIVND (reference sequence). V was pared by 3 bases and J by 4 bases, with 12 bases of the junction left unmatched. The CDR3 spells CASSINTGQHIYNEQFF. The CDR3 nucleotides read TGTGCCAGTAGTATCAATACGGGACAGCACATTTACAATGAGCAGTTCTTC.

The rearrangement links TRBV6-5 to TRBJ1-1; D is undetermined. Germline CDR1 reads MNHEY; CDR2 reads SVGAGI. V dropped 8 bases and J dropped 1 base, with 11 bases sitting between them. The CDR3 extends over 13 amino acids. CDR3 amino acids: CASGSKGNTEAFF. The CDR3 region has the DNA TGTGCCAGCGGGAGTAAGGGGAACACTGAAGCTTTCTTT.

The chain joins TRBV30 to TRBJ1-2, with 8 bases that match TRBD1. This CDR3 spans 14 amino acids. The trim removed 1 base at V and 5 bases at J, leaving 6 bases unmatched. CDR1 and CDR2 from the germline V gene are GTSNPN and SVGIG (reference sequence). CDR3 DNA: TGTGCCTGGAGTGAGGCAGGGGGCATGTATGGCTACACCTTC. Protein: CAWSEAGGMYGYTF.

The chain employs TRBV7-2 and TRBJ1-3, with TRBD1 identical over 7 bases. The CDR3 covers 15 residues. V was clipped by 6 bases and J by 0 bases; unmatched bases: 5. Germline CDR1 is SGHTA and CDR2 is FQGNSA. CDR3 sequence reads: CASSLDRNSGNTIYF. For the CDR3, the DNA is TGTGCCAGCAGTTTGGACAGGAACTCTGGAAACACCATATATTTT.

This sequence joins TRBV11-2 and TRBJ2-7, with D possibly matching TRBD2 (5 bases). This CDR3 region has 14 residues. Per germline, CDR1 SGHAT and CDR2 FQNNGV. Trimming pared 5 bases from V and 9 bases from J, leaving 20 bases between. CDR3 sequence: CASSLLRDSHWQYF. The DNA for the CDR3 is TGTGCCAGCAGCCTCCTCCGGGATTCCCACTGGCAGTACTTC.

A single count supports this clone. V is TRBV6-2 or TRBV6-3 and J is TRBJ1-2; 11 bases align to TRBD1. The J segment lost 3 bases and the V segment lost 6 bases, leaving 6 bases of the junction unmatched. CDR3 length: 15 amino acids. The germline gives CDR1 MNHEY, CDR2 SVGEGT. Written as DNA, the CDR3 is TGTGCCAGCAGCGTCCCGGGACAGGGGGACTATGGCTACACCTTC. As protein: CASSVPGQGDYGYTF.

The chain recombines TRBV27 with TRBJ2-3; the match to TRBD2 covers 14 bases. V lost 7 bases and J lost 6; bases outside the gene matches: 15. The CDR3 runs 18 residues. Germline CDR1 MNHEY, CDR2 SMNVEV (reference sequence). For the CDR3, the DNA is TGTGCCAGCAACCCAAAATCCCGGACTAGCGGGGGGTCTGATACGCAGTATTTT. Amino acid sequence: CASNPKSRTSGGSDTQYF.

V and J are TRBV19 and TRBJ1-5; TRBD1 matches at 8 bases. CDR3 length equals 16 residues. The V and J ends lost 0 bases and 2 bases, in that order; junction bases with no gene match: 3. Germline loops: CDR1 LNHDA, CDR2 SQIVND (reference sequence). This CDR3 is CASSIEATGGNQPQHF. In nucleotides, the CDR3 is TGTGCCAGTAGTATAGAGGCGACAGGGGGCAATCAGCCCCAGCATTTT.

The genes are TRBV9 and TRBJ2-7; 7 bases are a match to TRBD2. V shed 5 bases and J 2 bases; nucleotides not matched to a gene: 13. The germline CDR1 and CDR2 sequences are SGDLS and YYNGEE. The CDR3 has 16 residues. The DNA of the CDR3 is TGTGCCAGCAGTCCTGGGGGGGTCCAACCGACCTACGAGCAGTACTTC. It specifies CASSPGGVQPTYEQYF.

J is TRBJ2-7 and V is TRBV27, with 7 positions matching TRBD2. J lost 3 bases, V lost 4 bases, and 3 bases had no gene match. This CDR3 spans 13 amino acids. Per the germline V gene, CDR1 is MNHEY and CDR2 is SMNVEV (reference sequence). The CDR3, as DNA: TGTGCCAGCAGTTCCTGGGGGGGCTACGAGCAGTACTTC. Amino acid sequence: CASSSWGGYEQYF.

This clone was found a few times. The chain uses TRBV10-3 and TRBJ2-1, with D possibly matching TRBD1 (5 bases). Trimming shortened V by 2 bases and J by 7 bases, and 6 bases separated the two germline ends. Per germline, CDR1 ENHRY and CDR2 SYGVKD. The CDR3 totals 12 residues. CDR3 coding DNA: TGTGCCATCAGTGAGCGACAGAATGAGCAGTTCTTC. This sequence encodes CAISERQNEQFF.

There are many counts of this clone. The CDR3 coding sequence is TGTGCCAGACCCCCCAGGGCCTATAATTCACCCCTCCACTTT. This gives the protein CARPPRAYNSPLHF. The J gene is TRBJ1-6, the V gene TRBV5-3, with D possibly being TRBD1 (5 bases). TRBV5-3 is an ORF, and what it does is uncertain. The CDR3 sequence is 14 residues long. V lost 7 bases and J 2 bases, leaving 10 bases between the germline ends.

The chain has TRBV15 and TRBJ2-2; possible D gene TRBD1, 6 bases. Germline loops: CDR1 LNHNV, CDR2 YYDKDF (reference sequence). This CDR3 region has 13 residues. V was shortened by 9 bases and J by 7 bases, with 15 bases between the two germline ends. CDR3 nucleotide sequence: TGTGCCACAGGCAGGGGTGGGTTCGGGGAGCTGTTTTTT. Its translation: CATGRGGFGELFF.

The rearrangement uses TRBV7-9 and TRBJ1-1, with 8 positions matching TRBD1. CDR3 length: 15 residues. CDR1 and CDR2 (germline): SEHNR, FQNEAQ (reference sequence). Trimming took 5 bases from V and 1 from J; bases not matched to a gene: 6. CDR3 loop: CASSRAGGRNTEAFF. CDR3 in DNA: TGTGCCAGCAGCAGGGCAGGGGGCCGGAACACTGAAGCTTTCTTT.